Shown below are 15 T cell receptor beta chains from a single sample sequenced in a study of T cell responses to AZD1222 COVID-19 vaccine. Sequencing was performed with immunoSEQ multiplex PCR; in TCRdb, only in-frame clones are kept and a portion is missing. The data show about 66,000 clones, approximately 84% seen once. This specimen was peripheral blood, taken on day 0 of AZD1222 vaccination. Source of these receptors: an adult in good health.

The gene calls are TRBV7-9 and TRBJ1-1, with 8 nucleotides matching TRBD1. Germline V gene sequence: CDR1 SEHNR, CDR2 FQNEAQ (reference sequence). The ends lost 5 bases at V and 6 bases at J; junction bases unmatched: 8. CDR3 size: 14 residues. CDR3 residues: CASSPPGQEAEAFF. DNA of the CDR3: TGTGCCAGCAGCCCCCCGGGACAGGAGGCTGAAGCTTTCTTT.

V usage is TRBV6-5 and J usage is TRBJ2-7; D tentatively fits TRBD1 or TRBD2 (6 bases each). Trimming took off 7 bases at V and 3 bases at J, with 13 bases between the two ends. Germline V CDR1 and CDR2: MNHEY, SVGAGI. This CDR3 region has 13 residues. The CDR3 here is CASIADRRYEQYF. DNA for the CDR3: TGTGCCAGCATAGCGGACAGACGCTACGAGCAGTACTTC.

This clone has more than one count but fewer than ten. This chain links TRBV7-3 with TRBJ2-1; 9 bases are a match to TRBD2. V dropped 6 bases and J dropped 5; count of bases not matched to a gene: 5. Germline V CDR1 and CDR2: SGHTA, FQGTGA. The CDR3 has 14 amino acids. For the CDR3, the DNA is TGTGCCAGCAGTCCCAGCGGGGGGCACAATGAGCAGTTCTTC. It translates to CASSPSGGHNEQFF. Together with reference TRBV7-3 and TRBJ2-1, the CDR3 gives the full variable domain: GAGVSQTPSNKVTEKGKYVELRCDPISGHTALYWYRQSLGQGPEFLIYFQGTGAADDSGLPNDRFFAVRPEGSVSTLKIQRTERGDSAVYLCASSPSGGHNEQFFGPGTRLTVL.

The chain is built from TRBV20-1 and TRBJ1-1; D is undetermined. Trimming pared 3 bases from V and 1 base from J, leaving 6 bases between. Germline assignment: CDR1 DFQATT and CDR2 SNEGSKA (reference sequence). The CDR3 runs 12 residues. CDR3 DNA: TGCAGTGCTAGTACCGAGAACACTGAAGCTTTCTTT. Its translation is CSASTENTEAFF.

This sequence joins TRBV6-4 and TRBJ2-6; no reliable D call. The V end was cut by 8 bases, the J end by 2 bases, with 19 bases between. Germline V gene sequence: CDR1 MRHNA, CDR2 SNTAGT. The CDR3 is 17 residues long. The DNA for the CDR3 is TGTGCCAGCGCCGGGCGAGGTGCCGCTACTGGGGCCAACGTCCTGACTTTC. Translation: CASAGRGAATGANVLTF.

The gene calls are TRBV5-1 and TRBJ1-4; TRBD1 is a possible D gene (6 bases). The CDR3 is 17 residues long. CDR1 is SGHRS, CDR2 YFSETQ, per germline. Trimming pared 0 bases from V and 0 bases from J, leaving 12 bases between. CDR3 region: CASSLAGDTATNEKLFF. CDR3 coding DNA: TGCGCCAGCAGCTTGGCGGGGGACACAGCAACTAATGAAAAACTGTTTTTT.

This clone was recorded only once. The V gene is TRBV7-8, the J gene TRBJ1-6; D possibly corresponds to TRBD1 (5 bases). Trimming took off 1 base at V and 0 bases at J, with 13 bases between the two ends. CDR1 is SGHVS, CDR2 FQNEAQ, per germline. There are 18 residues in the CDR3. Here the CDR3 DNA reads TGTGCCAGCAGCTTAGAAGGGGTCTATAGCTCCTATAATTCACCCCTCCACTTT. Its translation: CASSLEGVYSSYNSPLHF.

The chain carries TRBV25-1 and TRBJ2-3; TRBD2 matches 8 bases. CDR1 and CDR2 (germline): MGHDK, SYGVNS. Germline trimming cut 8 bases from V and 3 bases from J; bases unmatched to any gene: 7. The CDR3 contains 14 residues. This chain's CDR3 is CASRSGIITDTQYF. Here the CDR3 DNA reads TGTGCCAGCCGTAGCGGGATCATTACAGATACGCAGTATTTT.

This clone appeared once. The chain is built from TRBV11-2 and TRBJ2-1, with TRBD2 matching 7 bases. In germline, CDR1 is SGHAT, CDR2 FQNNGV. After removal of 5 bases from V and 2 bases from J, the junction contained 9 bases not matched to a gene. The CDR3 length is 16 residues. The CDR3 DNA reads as TGTGCCAGCAGCCAAACTAGCGTAGGACCCTACAATGAGCAGTTCTTC. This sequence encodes CASSQTSVGPYNEQFF.

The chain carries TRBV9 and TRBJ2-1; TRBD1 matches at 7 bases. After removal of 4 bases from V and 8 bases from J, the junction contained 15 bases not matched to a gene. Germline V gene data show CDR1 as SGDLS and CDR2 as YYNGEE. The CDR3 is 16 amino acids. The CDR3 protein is CASSPRGGQTGDEQFF. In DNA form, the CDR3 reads TGTGCCAGCAGCCCTCGAGGGGGCCAAACCGGCGATGAGCAGTTCTTC.

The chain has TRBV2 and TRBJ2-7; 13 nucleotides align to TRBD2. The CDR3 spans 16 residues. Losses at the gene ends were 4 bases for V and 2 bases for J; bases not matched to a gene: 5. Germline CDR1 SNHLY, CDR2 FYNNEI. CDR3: CASSGYGTSGTYEQYF. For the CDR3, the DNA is TGTGCCAGCAGTGGGTATGGGACTAGCGGGACCTACGAGCAGTACTTC.

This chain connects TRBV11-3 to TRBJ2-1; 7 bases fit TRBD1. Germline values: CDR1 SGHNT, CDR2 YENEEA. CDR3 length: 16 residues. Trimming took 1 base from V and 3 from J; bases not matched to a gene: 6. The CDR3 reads CASSLGQGKYYNEQFF. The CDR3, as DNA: TGTGCCAGCAGCTTAGGACAGGGAAAGTACTACAATGAGCAGTTCTTC.

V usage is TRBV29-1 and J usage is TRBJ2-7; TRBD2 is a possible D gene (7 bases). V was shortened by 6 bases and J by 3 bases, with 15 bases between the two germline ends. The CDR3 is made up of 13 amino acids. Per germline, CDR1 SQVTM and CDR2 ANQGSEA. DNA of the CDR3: TGCAGCGTGAGCCGGGGGGCCCTCTACGAGCAGTACTTC. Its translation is CSVSRGALYEQYF.

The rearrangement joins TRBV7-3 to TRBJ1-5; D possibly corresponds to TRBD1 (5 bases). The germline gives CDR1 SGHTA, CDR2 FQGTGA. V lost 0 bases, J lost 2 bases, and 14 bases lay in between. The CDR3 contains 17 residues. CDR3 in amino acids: CASSLTLDQGCNQPQHF. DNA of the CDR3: TGTGCCAGCAGCTTAACGTTAGATCAGGGATGCAATCAGCCCCAGCATTTT. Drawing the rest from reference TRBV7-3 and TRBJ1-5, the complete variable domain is GAGVSQTPSNKVTEKGKYVELRCDPISGHTALYWYRQSLGQGPEFLIYFQGTGAADDSGLPNDRFFAVRPEGSVSTLKIQRTERGDSAVYLCASSLTLDQGCNQPQHFGDGTRLSIL.

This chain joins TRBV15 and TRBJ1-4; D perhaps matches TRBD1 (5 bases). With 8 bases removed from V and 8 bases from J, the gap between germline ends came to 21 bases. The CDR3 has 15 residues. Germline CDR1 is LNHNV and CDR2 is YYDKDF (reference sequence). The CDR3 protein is CATRHFEGPGEKLFF. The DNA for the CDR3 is TGTGCCACCCGACATTTTGAGGGCCCAGGGGAAAAACTGTTTTTT.